The rows below give T cell receptor beta chains drawn from one sample of a study of blood T cell repertoires in COVID-19. TCRdb keeps only in-frame clones here, not all; method: immunoSEQ multiplex PCR. Of roughly 130,000 clones in the sample, around 87% were seen once. Sequenced input: peripheral blood. The source of these receptors is a woman aged 55 to 70 with acute or convalescent COVID-19. Each CDR3 is given without its conserved first and last residue.

V gene	J gene	CDR3 protein
TRBV3-1/TRBV3-2	TRBJ1-1	ASSPLMARDTEAF
TRBV7-2	TRBJ1-2	ASSNRGYGYGYT
TRBV28	TRBJ2-5	ASNDLFREPEAQY
TRBV19	TRBJ1-6	ASSTFLARSSYNSPLH
TRBV5-1	TRBJ2-3	ASSPNTDTQY
TRBV28	TRBJ1-2	ASTAGGNYGYT
TRBV18	TRBJ2-2	ASSQVQGNTGELF
TRBV6-6	TRBJ1-2	ASTWTVKNGYT
TRBV19	TRBJ1-5	ASSLGLISNQPQH
TRBV6-7	TRBJ1-6	ASTLGQGNSPLH
TRBV5-1	TRBJ1-5	ASSKGPGNQPQH
TRBV14	TRBJ2-2	ASSPLTRQGTGELF
TRBV10-3	TRBJ2-5	AISEGGSAAETQY
TRBV19	TRBJ1-2	ASSSAGNYGYT
TRBV6-1	TRBJ1-3	ASSEASGGNTIY
TRBV2	TRBJ2-1	ASKGGTSSYNEQF
TRBV19	TRBJ1-5	ASSMGRRNQPQH
TRBV7-8	TRBJ1-2	ASSLDPITGYYGYT
TRBV27	TRBJ2-1	ASSSLAGYNEQF
TRBV5-1	TRBJ2-1	ASSTRNEQF